This record concerns one T cell receptor beta chain sequence. Produced via immunoSEQ multiplex PCR; TCRdb's table is partial and in-frame only. Of about 79,000 clones detected, 93% appear once; the ten largest clones hold 0.65% to 0.75%. These data belong to a study of T cell changes during pregnancy in multiple sclerosis. V trimming: 4 bases; J trimming: 5 bases; junction bases outside the gene matches: 10. Looked up from germline, CDR1 is ENHRY and CDR2 is SYGVKD. The CDR3 contains 16 residues. This TCR came from a female donor in good health, enrolled as a control in a pregnancy study. The chain carries TRBV10-3 and TRBJ2-2, with TRBD1 matching over 7 bases. The sequenced sample was peripheral blood, obtained in the second trimester of pregnancy. CDR3 residues: CAISVRDSRSTGELFF. In DNA, the CDR3 is TGTGCCATCAGTGTCCGGGACAGTCGATCTACCGGGGAGCTGTTTTTT.